These 7 T cell receptor beta chains share one sample of origin, sequenced in a study of CD8 T cells in ankylosing spondylitis. Study observations and caveats: A TCR beta motif made of fewer than ten highly homologous variants seemed typical of ankylosing spondylitis blood.

TCRdb re-analysed the 5' RACE reads in MiXCR, keeping a single row per CDR3 protein. The table lists over 600,000 distinct CDR3 sequences, around 20% of them singletons, with approximately 18% in the top ten. Their antigen targets remain unknown. Material for sequencing was blood, either unsorted or a sorted T cell fraction (not recorded which). These TCRs come from a male donor with ankylosing spondylitis.

This sequence joins TRBV7-9 and TRBJ1-1, with TRBD1 as a possible D gene (5 bases). Germline assignment: CDR1 SEHNR and CDR2 FQNEAQ (reference sequence). CDR3 size: 16 residues. V gave up 2 bases and J gave up 1 base, with 14 bases separating them. This chain's CDR3 is CASSLFPGRENTEAFF. CDR3 bases: TGTGCCAGCAGCTTATTCCCGGGACGGGAGAACACTGAAGCTTTCTTT.

The chain carries TRBV6-2 or TRBV6-3 and TRBJ1-3; D remains ambiguous. The CDR3 runs 14 residues. The V gene lost 8 bases and the J gene lost 0 bases, with 11 bases spanning the gap. Germline V gene sequence: CDR1 MNHEY, CDR2 SVGEGT. This CDR3 reads CASLTDDSGNTIYF. The CDR3 nucleotides are TGTGCCAGCTTGACGGATGACTCTGGAAACACCATATATTTT.

The chain employs TRBV7-9 and TRBJ1-6; 9 positions match TRBD1. V trimming: 5 bases; J trimming: 8 bases; junction bases outside the gene matches: 4. This CDR3 spans 14 amino acids. Germline V CDR1 and CDR2: SEHNR, FQNEAQ (reference sequence). As DNA, the CDR3 is TGTGCCAGCAGCGCCGACAGGGGGGATTCACCCCTCCACTTT. This translates into CASSADRGDSPLHF.

A few counts support this clonotype. V and J are TRBV7-2 and TRBJ2-3, with D perhaps matching TRBD1 (6 bases). This CDR3 comprises 14 residues. V was trimmed by 8 bases and J by 1 base, leaving 13 bases between them. Germline V lookup: CDR1 SGHTA, CDR2 FQGNSA. CDR3 DNA sequence: TGTGCCAGCTTCCGGGGACACGGCACAGATACGCAGTATTTT. Translated, it gives CASFRGHGTDTQYF.

This clonotype was seen only a few times. The J gene is TRBJ1-1, the V gene TRBV6-1; no definite D call. The CDR3 runs to 13 residues. In germline, CDR1 is MNHNS, CDR2 SASEGT. V was pared by 7 bases and J by 0 bases, with 9 bases between. CDR3 region: CASIVDLNTEAFF. The CDR3 DNA follows: TGTGCCAGCATCGTAGACCTGAACACTGAAGCTTTCTTT.

The chain carries TRBV15 and TRBJ2-3; D unclear. The length of the CDR3 is 15 residues. Trimming removed 5 bases at V and 0 bases at J, with 12 bases between. Germline V lookup: CDR1 LNHNV, CDR2 YYDKDF (reference sequence). The CDR3, as DNA: TGTGCCACCAGCCCCTTGGCAGGTAGCACAGATACGCAGTATTTT. Protein: CATSPLAGSTDTQYF. The complete variable domain, with remaining parts taken from reference TRBV15 and TRBJ2-3, reads DAMVIQNPRYQVTQFGKPVTLSCSQTLNHNVMYWYQQKSSQAPKLLFHYYDKDFNNEADTPDNFQSRRPNTSFCFLDIRSPGLGDTAMYLCATSPLAGSTDTQYFGPGTRLTVL.

A word on this clonotype: Sequence at one end of the junction differs from germline and may be a read error. This chain links TRBV29-1 with TRBJ2-5; possibly TRBD2 for D (5 bases). Germline V CDR1 and CDR2: SQVTM, ANQGSEA. This CDR3 has 11 residues. The CDR3 nucleotides read TGCAGCGTGTTTCCCGGGCAGGAGGAGTTCTTC. Residues: CSVFPGQEEFF.